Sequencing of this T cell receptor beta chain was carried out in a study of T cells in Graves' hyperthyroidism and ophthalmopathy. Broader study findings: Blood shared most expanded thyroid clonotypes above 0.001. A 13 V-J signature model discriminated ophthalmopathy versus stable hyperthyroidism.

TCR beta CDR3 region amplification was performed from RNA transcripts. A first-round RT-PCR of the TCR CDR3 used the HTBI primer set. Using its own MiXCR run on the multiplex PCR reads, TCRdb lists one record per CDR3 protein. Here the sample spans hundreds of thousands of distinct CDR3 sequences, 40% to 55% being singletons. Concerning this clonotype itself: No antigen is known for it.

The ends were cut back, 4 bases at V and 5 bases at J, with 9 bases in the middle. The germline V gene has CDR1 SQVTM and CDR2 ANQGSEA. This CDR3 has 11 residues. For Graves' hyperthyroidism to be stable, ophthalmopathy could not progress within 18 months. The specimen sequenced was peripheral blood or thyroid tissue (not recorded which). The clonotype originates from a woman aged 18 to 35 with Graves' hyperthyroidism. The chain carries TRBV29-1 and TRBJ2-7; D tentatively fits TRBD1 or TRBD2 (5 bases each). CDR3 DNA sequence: TGCAGCGTTGTGGGGGTCGACGAGCAGTACTTC. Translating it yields CSVVGVDEQYF.